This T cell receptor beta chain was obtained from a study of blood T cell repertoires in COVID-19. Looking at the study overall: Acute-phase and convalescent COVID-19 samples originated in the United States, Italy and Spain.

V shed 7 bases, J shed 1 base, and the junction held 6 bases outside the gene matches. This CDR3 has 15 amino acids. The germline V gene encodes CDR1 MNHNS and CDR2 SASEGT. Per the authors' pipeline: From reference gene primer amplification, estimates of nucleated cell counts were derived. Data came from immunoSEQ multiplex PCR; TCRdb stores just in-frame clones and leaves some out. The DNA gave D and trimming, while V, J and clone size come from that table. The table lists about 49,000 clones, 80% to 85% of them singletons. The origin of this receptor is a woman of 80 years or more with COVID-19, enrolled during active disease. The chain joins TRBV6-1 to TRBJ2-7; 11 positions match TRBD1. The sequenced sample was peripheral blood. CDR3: CASTPRDRGSYEQYF. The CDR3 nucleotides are TGTGCCAGCACGCCGCGGGACAGGGGGTCCTACGAGCAGTACTTC.